The sequence of this T cell receptor (beta chain) was determined in a study of cytomegalovirus exposure and HLA in healthy donors. Study results and caveats: The study recorded fewer than 200 TCR beta chains that were cytomegalovirus-associated. CMV antigen specificity was confirmed in vitro for a few CMV-associated chains. Both high specificity and high sensitivity reportedly marked the classifier's diagnosis of cytomegalovirus status.

J was trimmed by 0 bases and V by 3 bases; bases with no gene match: 8. The CDR3 spans 17 residues. Germline V lookup: CDR1 MNHNS, CDR2 SASEGT. Assay used: immunoSEQ multiplex PCR; TCRdb lists only in-frame clones, some missing. Of about 400,000 clones in the sample, 86% were seen once. From the approximately 120-subject validation cohort, which was separate from the roughly 630-subject first cohort, the donors were drawn. Concerning this clone itself: Its antigen is undetermined.

Sequencing was carried out using PBMCs. The source is a woman younger than 30 in good health and CMV-seronegative. This chain links TRBV6-1 with TRBJ1-5; 7 nucleotides agree with TRBD1. As DNA, the CDR3 is TGTGCCAGCAGTGACCGGGACAGACTTTATAGCAATCAGCCCCAGCATTTT. As protein: CASSDRDRLYSNQPQHF.